This T cell receptor (beta chain) was sequenced for a study of blood T cell repertoires in COVID-19. Study details: The origin of the acute and convalescent COVID-19 samples was the United States, Italy and Spain.

Sequencing used immunoSEQ multiplex PCR; TCRdb keeps in-frame clones, though not all of them. Seen here are more than 150,000 clones, 70% to 90% observed once, and the top ten hold 2.4%. Between the trimmed V and J ends, which lost 0 bases and 8 bases, there was a span of 7 bases. The CDR3 totals 13 residues. Germline V gene data show CDR1 as LNHNV and CDR2 as YYDKDF (reference sequence). The receptor was derived from a woman in her 70s with acute or convalescent COVID-19. The sample comprised peripheral blood. This chain joins TRBV15 and TRBJ2-2; D gene ambiguous. CDR3 residues: CATSRESSGELFF. CDR3 in DNA: TGTGCCACCAGCAGAGAAAGTAGTGGGGAGCTGTTTTTT.